This TCR beta chain comes out of a study of OX40 agonist ivuxolimab in advanced cancers. Trimming removed 1 base from V and 0 bases from J, with 10 bases in between. Germline CDR1 SGHVS, CDR2 FQNEAQ. This CDR3 is 16 amino acids long. Profiling relied on immunoSEQ multiplex PCR, and the TCRdb table lists in-frame clones only, not all of them. Of around 30,000 clones detected, around nine tenths appear once; the ten largest clones hold 30% to 40%. The receptor was isolated from an adult with an advanced solid tumor such as melanoma, head and neck, liver or kidney cancer. This chain joins TRBV7-8 and TRBJ2-1; unclear D gene. Specimen: CD4+ or CD8+ T cells sorted from blood, collected in a trial of the OX40 agonist ivuxolimab. The CDR3: CASSLELRSSYNEQFF. CDR3 bases: TGTGCCAGCAGCTTAGAACTGCGGAGCTCCTACAATGAGCAGTTCTTC.